The T cell receptor beta chain under discussion was sequenced for a study of early stage breast cancer tumors. As for the study in general: Most of the 16 invasive tumors were ER+, PR+ and HER2-. The ER+/PR+/HER2- tumors included fewer than ten ductal and four lobular carcinomas. General study findings and limits: Comparing each tissue with blood distinguished tumor from normal in about 90% of the 16 patients.

CDR3 length equals 12 residues. CDR1 is SQVTM and CDR2 is ANQGSEA in the germline V gene. V lost 4 bases to trimming and J lost 5 bases, with 11 bases between them. A remark on this clone: Its antigen remains unknown.

The assay was immunoSEQ multiplex PCR, and TCRdb's table has in-frame clones only and misses some. This table holds about 9,400 clones, approximately 70% found once. This rearrangement joins TRBV29-1 to TRBJ2-5; possible D gene TRBD1, 5 bases. This sequence originates from a person between 50 and 60 years old with breast cancer. The specimen sequenced was breast tumor tissue. The CDR3 DNA sequence: TGCAGCGTTGCGGCAGGGCAGGAGACCCAGTACTTC. Its protein is CSVAAGQETQYF.